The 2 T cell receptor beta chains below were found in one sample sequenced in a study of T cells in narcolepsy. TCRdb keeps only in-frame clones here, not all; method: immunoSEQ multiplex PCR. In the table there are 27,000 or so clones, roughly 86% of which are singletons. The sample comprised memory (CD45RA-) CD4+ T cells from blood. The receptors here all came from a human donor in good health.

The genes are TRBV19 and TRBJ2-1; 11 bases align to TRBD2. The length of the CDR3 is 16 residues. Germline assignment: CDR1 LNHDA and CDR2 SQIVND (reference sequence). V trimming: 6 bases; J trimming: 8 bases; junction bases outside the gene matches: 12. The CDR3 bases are TGTGCCAGTAGCCCCCGGAGTAGCGGGGGGGCGGATGAGCAGTTCTTC. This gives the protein CASSPRSSGGADEQFF.

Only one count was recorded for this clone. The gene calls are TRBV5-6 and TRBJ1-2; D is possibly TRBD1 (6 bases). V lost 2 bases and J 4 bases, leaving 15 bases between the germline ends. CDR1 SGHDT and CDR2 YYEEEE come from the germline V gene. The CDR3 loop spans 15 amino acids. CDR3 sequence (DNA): TGTGCCAGCAGCTTTAACCCGACAGGTCTCTATGGCTACACCTTC. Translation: CASSFNPTGLYGYTF.